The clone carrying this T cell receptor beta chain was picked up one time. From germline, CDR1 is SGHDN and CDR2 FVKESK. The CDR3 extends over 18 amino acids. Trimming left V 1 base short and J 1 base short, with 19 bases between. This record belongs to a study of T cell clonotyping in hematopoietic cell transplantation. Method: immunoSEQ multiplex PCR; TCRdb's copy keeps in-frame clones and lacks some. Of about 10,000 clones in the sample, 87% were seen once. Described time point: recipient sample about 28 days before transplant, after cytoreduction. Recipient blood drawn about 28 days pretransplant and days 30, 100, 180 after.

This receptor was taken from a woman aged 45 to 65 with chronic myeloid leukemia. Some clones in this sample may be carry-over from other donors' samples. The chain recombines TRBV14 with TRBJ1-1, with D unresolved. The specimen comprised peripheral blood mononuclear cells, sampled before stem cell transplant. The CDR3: CASSQGSRTARRNTEAFF. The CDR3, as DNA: TGTGCCAGCAGCCAAGGGAGTCGGACGGCCCGTAGGAACACTGAAGCTTTCTTT.